Below, 23 T cell receptor beta chains from the same sample are listed, as sequenced in a study of blood T cell repertoires in COVID-19. Repertoires were generated with immunoSEQ multiplex PCR, while TCRdb's copy carries only in-frame clones and drops some. The repertoire has about 200,000 clones, around 86% of them found once; the top ten carry about 5.6%. The sample was PBMCs or T cells enriched from blood (not recorded which). Source of these receptors: a middle-aged man with acute COVID-19.

This clone was observed many times. The chain has TRBV19 and TRBJ1-2; tentative D call: TRBD1 (6 bases). The ends were cut back, 5 bases at V and 4 bases at J, with 17 bases in the middle. The CDR3 is made up of 15 amino acids. From germline, CDR1 is LNHDA and CDR2 SQIVND (reference sequence). The CDR3: CASSPLDRLSYGYTF. In nucleotides, the CDR3 is TGTGCCAGTAGTCCGCTTGACAGGCTTTCCTATGGCTACACCTTC.

CDR3 in amino acids: CASSQTRTEQFF. CDR3 in DNA: TGTGCCAGCAGTCAAACTAGGACTGAGCAGTTCTTC. This sequence joins TRBV28 and TRBJ2-1; D may be TRBD2 (5 bases). Germline CDR1 MDHEN, CDR2 SYDVKM. The CDR3 has 12 amino acids. The V end was cut by 5 bases, the J end by 9 bases, with 11 bases between.

The rearrangement joins TRBV9 to TRBJ1-2; 10 nucleotides match TRBD1. V dropped 1 base and J dropped 8; count of bases not matched to a gene: 8. The CDR3 runs 15 residues. Germline loops: CDR1 SGDLS, CDR2 YYNGEE. CDR3 sequence (DNA): TGTGCCAGCAGCGTACCCCGACAGGGGGCGGGCGGCTACACCTTC. Translation: CASSVPRQGAGGYTF.

This chain links TRBV30 with TRBJ2-7, with TRBD1 matching 8 bases. This CDR3 has 14 residues. The V gene end was trimmed by 4 bases and the J gene end by 5 bases; junction bases not matched to a gene: 10. Germline values: CDR1 GTSNPN, CDR2 SVGIG (reference sequence). The CDR3 region has the DNA TGTGCCTGGAAAGGACTGACAGGGGTCGACGAGCAGTACTTC. Protein sequence: CAWKGLTGVDEQYF.

Note on this clone: A junction end diverges from the germline sequence, so it may reflect a read error. The CDR3 reads CASNRLYPRSEELFF. The CDR3 region has the DNA TGTGCCAGCAACCGTCTCTACCCGAGGAGTGAAGAACTGTTTTTT. The chain carries TRBV7-9 and TRBJ1-4; D call uncertain. Germline V gene lookup returns CDR1 SEHNR and CDR2 FQNEAQ (reference sequence). CDR3 length: 15 residues.

V gene TRBV5-1 combines with J gene TRBJ1-6, with D maybe TRBD1 (5 bases). Trimming removed 2 bases at V and 7 bases at J, with 13 bases between. The CDR3 is 15 residues long. The germline V gene encodes CDR1 SGHRS and CDR2 YFSETQ. CDR3 sequence (DNA): TGCGCCAGCAGCTTAGATCAGGGAGGGAATTCACCCCTCCACTTT. Amino acids: CASSLDQGGNSPLHF.

The chain is built from TRBV7-2 and TRBJ2-2, with D possibly being TRBD2 (5 bases). Between the trimmed V and J ends, which lost 1 base and 5 bases, there was a span of 14 bases. Germline CDR1 reads SGHTA; CDR2 reads FQGNSA. The CDR3 length is 16 residues. The CDR3 sequence: CASSLVGGRSTGELFF. CDR3 nucleotides: TGTGCCAGCAGCTTAGTTGGCGGGCGCTCGACCGGGGAGCTGTTTTTT.

This chain connects TRBV7-8 to TRBJ2-7; the match to TRBD1 covers 8 bases. Germline assignment: CDR1 SGHVS and CDR2 FQNEAQ. The junction had 10 bases not matched to a gene; V was cut back by 5 bases and J by 7 bases. CDR3 length: 14 residues. The CDR3 bases are TGTGCCAGCAGCCAATCCGGGACAGGCCGAGAGCAGTACTTC. It encodes CASSQSGTGREQYF.

The chain uses TRBV4-1 and TRBJ1-5; D ambiguous. Germline V lookup: CDR1 MGHRA, CDR2 YSYEKL. V lost 4 bases and J 7 bases, leaving 11 bases between the germline ends. The CDR3 runs to 13 residues. The CDR3, as DNA: TGCGCCAGCAGCCCCTACGACGGGCAGCCCCAGCATTTT. Its translation: CASSPYDGQPQHF.

J is TRBJ2-3 and V is TRBV5-4, with D perhaps TRBD2 (7 bases). The CDR3 length is 15 residues. The germline V gene encodes CDR1 SGHNT and CDR2 YYREEE (reference sequence). V lost 5 bases and J 1 base, leaving 14 bases between the germline ends. CDR3 coding DNA: TGTGCCAGCAGGGCGGGGGCTAGCGGCACAGATACGCAGTATTTT. This translates into CASRAGASGTDTQYF.

The chain recombines TRBV27 with TRBJ2-1, with 7 bases that match TRBD2. From germline, CDR1 is MNHEY and CDR2 SMNVEV (reference sequence). The V and J ends lost 4 bases and 3 bases, in that order; junction bases with no gene match: 3. This CDR3 has 14 amino acids. The CDR3 reads CASSWGGVYNEQFF. Written as DNA, the CDR3 is TGTGCCAGCAGTTGGGGGGGGGTCTACAATGAGCAGTTCTTC.

The chain recombines TRBV29-1 with TRBJ2-1, with TRBD1 matching 8 bases. Per germline, CDR1 SQVTM and CDR2 ANQGSEA. CDR3 length: 11 amino acids. Unmatched junction bases numbered 8, after V lost 6 bases and J lost 13 bases. The CDR3, as DNA: TGCAGCGTACTTTTCGGACAGGGACAGTTCTTC. Its protein product is CSVLFGQGQFF.

The V and J genes are TRBV5-6 and TRBJ2-7; TRBD1 matches 7 bases. The V and J ends lost 0 bases and 3 bases, in that order; junction bases with no gene match: 3. The CDR3 runs 14 residues. Per germline, CDR1 SGHDT and CDR2 YYEEEE. The CDR3 region has the DNA TGTGCCAGCAGCTTGGGGGGACAGCACTACGAGCAGTACTTC. This translates into CASSLGGQHYEQYF.

This chain links TRBV6-1 with TRBJ1-2; tentatively, D is TRBD1 (5 bases). Trimming removed 2 bases from V and 4 bases from J, with 11 bases in between. The CDR3 consists of 14 residues. Germline assignment: CDR1 MNHNS and CDR2 SASEGT. CDR3 sequence reads: CASSERGSPYGYTF. The CDR3 DNA sequence: TGTGCCAGCAGTGAAAGGGGCAGCCCCTATGGCTACACCTTC.

The chain combines TRBV28 with TRBJ1-2, with TRBD1 matching 7 bases. V shed 5 bases and J 5 bases; nucleotides not matched to a gene: 5. Germline V lookup: CDR1 MDHEN, CDR2 SYDVKM. The CDR3 has 13 residues. The CDR3 DNA is TGTGCCAGCAGTATGGGACAGTGGTATGGCTACACCTTC. Its translation: CASSMGQWYGYTF.

For this clone: A junction end diverges from the germline sequence, so it may reflect a read error. The chain combines TRBV27 with TRBJ2-2, with 9 bases matching TRBD2. Germline V gene lookup returns CDR1 MNHEY and CDR2 SMNVEV (reference sequence). The CDR3 totals 14 residues. The CDR3 spells CASRGLAKTGELFF. DNA for the CDR3: TGTGCCAGCAGAGGACTAGCGAAGACCGGGGAGCTGTTTTTT.

The V call is TRBV9, the J call TRBJ2-3; 8 bases line up with TRBD2. V gave up 0 bases and J gave up 6 bases; unmatched junction bases: 9. Germline CDR1 reads SGDLS; CDR2 reads YYNGEE. The CDR3 runs to 16 residues. CDR3 residues: CASSVDPSGSRDTQYF. DNA for the CDR3: TGTGCCAGCAGCGTAGACCCTAGCGGGTCCAGGGATACGCAGTATTTT. Looking up the rest from reference TRBV9 and TRBJ2-3 gives the full variable domain: DSGVTQTPKHLITATGQRVTLRCSPRSGDLSVYWYQQSLDQGLQFLIQYYNGEERAKGNILERFSAQQFPDLHSELNLSSLELGDSALYFCASSVDPSGSRDTQYFGPGTRLTVL.

The chain carries TRBV29-1 and TRBJ2-3; weak D call: TRBD1 (5 bases). The CDR3 sequence is 13 residues long. V was pared by 3 bases and J by 4 bases, with 11 bases between. Germline CDR1 and CDR2: SQVTM and ANQGSEA. In DNA form, the CDR3 reads TGCAGCGTTGATCAGGGTGGGGCAGATACGCAGTATTTT. It codes for CSVDQGGADTQYF.

This clone was seen only a few times. The gene calls are TRBV6-2 or TRBV6-3 and TRBJ2-7; the match to TRBD2 covers 7 bases. This CDR3 comprises 15 residues. CDR1 is MNHEY and CDR2 is SVGEGT in the germline V gene. J lost 1 base, V lost 2 bases, and 5 bases had no gene match. The CDR3 bases are TGTGCCAGCAGTTACGGGGCTAGCGGTTCCTACGAGCAGTACTTC. It codes for CASSYGASGSYEQYF.

The chain joins TRBV4-2 to TRBJ2-1; weak D call: TRBD2 (5 bases). This CDR3 is built from 13 residues. V lost 0 bases to trimming and J lost 9 bases, with 9 bases between them. Germline CDR1 reads LGHNA; CDR2 reads YNFKEQ. CDR3 DNA sequence: TGTGCCAGCAGCCAAGAAGTGGGAGTTGAGCAGTTCTTC. Protein product: CASSQEVGVEQFF.

This rearrangement joins TRBV2 to TRBJ1-3; D is ambiguous. Trimming shortened V by 1 base and J by 0 bases, and 10 bases separated the two germline ends. The V gene's germline CDR1 is SNHLY and CDR2 FYNNEI. CDR3 length equals 16 residues. The CDR3 loop reads CASSEDRRSSGNTIYF. The CDR3 bases are TGTGCCAGCAGTGAAGATAGGCGGAGCTCTGGAAACACCATATATTTT.

The chain recombines TRBV9 with TRBJ2-1, with TRBD2 identical over 14 bases. This CDR3 is built from 15 residues. CDR1 SGDLS and CDR2 YYNGEE come from the germline V gene. J was trimmed by 10 bases and V by 7 bases; bases with no gene match: 10. The DNA for the CDR3 is TGTGCCAGCTCACGGGGACTAGCGGGAGAAAGCGAGCAGTTCTTC. Amino acid sequence: CASSRGLAGESEQFF.

The V call is TRBV30, the J call TRBJ1-4; tentative D call: TRBD1 (5 bases). The V end was cut by 2 bases, the J end by 8 bases, with 12 bases between. Germline V gives CDR1 GTSNPN, CDR2 SVGIG (reference sequence). The CDR3 runs to 13 residues. As DNA, the CDR3 is TGTGCCTGGAGTTGGTGGGGCCGGGAAAAACTGTTTTTT. The encoded protein is CAWSWWGREKLFF.